Listed below are T cell receptor beta chains from one sample, sequenced in a study of OX40 agonist ivuxolimab in advanced cancers. Generated by immunoSEQ multiplex PCR, the TCRdb table keeps only in-frame clones and is missing some. The data contain tens of thousands of clones, around 80% of them singletons. The sample consisted of CD4+ or CD8+ T cells sorted from blood, taken in a trial of the OX40 agonist ivuxolimab. The receptor source for this set is an adult with an advanced solid tumor such as melanoma, head and neck, liver or kidney cancer. CDR3s include the opening cysteine and the closing phenylalanine or tryptophan. Each record gives: clone size, V gene, D gene, J gene, CDR3 DNA, CDR3 protein. A D gene is named only where the DNA matches it firmly. The size of a clone is reported for some rows only, either as once, few or many, or as a class for expanded clones.

NA	TRBV9	TRBD2	TRBJ2-2	TGTGCCAGCAGTACTAGCGGCTCGAACACCGGGGAGCTGTTTTTT	CASSTSGSNTGELFF
NA	TRBV27	NA	TRBJ2-1	TGTGCCAGCAGTTTATCGCCGAGCTCCTACAATGAGCAGTTCTTC	CASSLSPSSYNEQFF
NA	TRBV4-3	NA	TRBJ2-7	TGCGCCAGCAGCCCCGCGCTCTATAGAGTTTACGAGCAGTACTTC	CASSPALYRVYEQYF
NA	TRBV14	NA	TRBJ2-1	TGTGCCAGCGGGAACAATGAGCAGTTCTTC	CASGNNEQFF
NA	TRBV4-1	NA	TRBJ2-5	TGCGCCAGCAGCCAGGTGGGGGGCGGATCAGAACAAGAGACCCAGTACTTC	CASSQVGGGSEQETQYF
NA	TRBV7-9	TRBD1	TRBJ2-2	TGTGCCAGCAGCTTAGCGGACAGGGGGAACACCGGGGAGCTGTTTTTT	CASSLADRGNTGELFF
NA	TRBV18	NA	TRBJ2-2	TGTGCCAGCTCGAAGGGACCGAACACCGGGGAGCTGTTTTTT	CASSKGPNTGELFF
NA	TRBV12-5	TRBD1	TRBJ1-1	TGTGCTAGTGGTCTGACAGGGGGGAACACTGAAGCGTTCTTT	CASGLTGGNTEAFF
NA	TRBV30	NA	TRBJ1-4	TGTGCCTGGAGTGTACTGGAGGGCTATGAAAAACTGTTTTTT	CAWSVLEGYEKLFF
NA	TRBV6-6	NA	TRBJ1-1	TGTGCCAGCAGTTACTCGTCGGGGAGCACTGAAGCTTTCTTT	CASSYSSGSTEAFF
NA	TRBV5-3	NA	TRBJ2-3	TGTGCCAGAAGCTTGCCCGGGGGGCTTCGCACAGATACGCAGTATTTT	CARSLPGGLRTDTQYF
NA	TRBV19	NA	TRBJ1-4	TGTGCCAGTTCTACCGGTATAACTAATGAAAAACTGTTTTTT	CASSTGITNEKLFF
few	TRBV5-1	NA	TRBJ1-5	TGCGCCAGCAGCTTGGGGCCCTCCGTTTCTCCTTTCGGTCAGCCCCAGCATTTT	CASSLGPSVSPFGQPQHF
NA	TRBV10-3	TRBD1	TRBJ1-1	TGTGCCATCAGTGAGTCGGGGACAGGGCTGGGTAGCACTGAAGCTTTCTTT	CAISESGTGLGSTEAFF
few	TRBV5-6	NA	TRBJ1-1	TGTGCCAGCAGCTTGGGACAGAGTCGCGCTGAAGCTTTCTTT	CASSLGQSRAEAFF
once	TRBV7-3	NA	TRBJ1-1	TGTGCCAGCAGCCAGGAAGGAGGGGCGCCCGGGGTAAAAGCTTTCTTT	CASSQEGGAPGVKAFF
NA	TRBV13	TRBD2	TRBJ2-1	TGTGCCAGCAGCTTTCCGGGACTAGTAACTAATGAGCAGTTCTTC	CASSFPGLVTNEQFF
NA	TRBV5-8	NA	TRBJ1-6	TGTGCCAGCAGCTTACGGGACCTTAATTCACCCCTCCACTTT	CASSLRDLNSPLHF
once	TRBV7-3	NA	TRBJ2-1	TGTGCCAGCAGCTTAATGGTTAGCTCCTACAATGAGCAGTTCTTC	CASSLMVSSYNEQFF
NA	TRBV9	NA	TRBJ2-3	TGTGCCAGCAGCGTAGTAGGGGAATTCTCCGCAGATACGCAGTATTTT	CASSVVGEFSADTQYF
NA	TRBV21-1	NA	TRBJ2-7	TGTGCCAGCAGCTTAGACAGGGGGCCATCCTACGAGCAGTACTTC	CASSLDRGPSYEQYF
NA	TRBV27	TRBD2	TRBJ2-1	TGTGCCAGCAGTATCCTAGCGGGGGGGACCGAGCAGTTCTTC	CASSILAGGTEQFF
NA	TRBV19	TRBD2	TRBJ2-1	TGTGCCAGTAGTATAGTAGCGGGGGGGCTTGAGCAGTTCTTC	CASSIVAGGLEQFF
NA	TRBV4-2	TRBD2	TRBJ2-7	TGTGCCAGCAGCCAAGAAGAGCGGGGGGACTACGAGCAGTACTTC	CASSQEERGDYEQYF
NA	TRBV6-5	NA	TRBJ1-2	TGTGCCAGCACAGCAGGGCTTGGCTACACCTTC	CASTAGLGYTF
NA	TRBV7-9	NA	TRBJ2-1	TGTGCCAGCAGCTCGAACCGGATCCTAGCGATCCCATACAATGAGCAGTTCTTC	CASSSNRILAIPYNEQFF
NA	TRBV9	TRBD1	TRBJ2-3	TGTGCCAGCAGCCGCTGGACAGGGGGAAACACAGATACGCAGTATTTT	CASSRWTGGNTDTQYF